This entry lists 14 T cell receptor beta chains sequenced from one sample in a study of blood T cell repertoires in COVID-19. Sequencing was performed with immunoSEQ multiplex PCR; in TCRdb, only in-frame clones are kept and a portion is missing. Here the sample spans hundreds of thousands of clones, around 90% being singletons. The sample was peripheral blood. All receptors derive from a man aged 18 to 35 with active or convalescent COVID-19.

The rearrangement uses TRBV28 and TRBJ2-7; D unresolved. The CDR3 runs to 12 residues. The germline V gene has CDR1 MDHEN and CDR2 SYDVKM. Trimming left V 5 bases short and J 5 bases short, with 10 bases between. The CDR3 DNA sequence: TGTGCCAGCAGTGGTGGGCTGGACGAGCAGTACTTC. Residues: CASSGGLDEQYF.

The V gene is TRBV25-1, the J gene TRBJ1-2, with D unresolved. With 7 bases removed from V and 9 bases from J, the gap between germline ends came to 12 bases. CDR3 length: 11 amino acids. From germline, CDR1 is MGHDK and CDR2 SYGVNS. CDR3 nucleotide sequence: TGTGCCAGCACCATGGCAATAAGCTACACCTTC. Translating it yields CASTMAISYTF.

This chain connects TRBV7-9 to TRBJ1-2, with D perhaps matching TRBD1 (6 bases). The germline CDR1 and CDR2 sequences are SEHNR and FQNEAQ (reference sequence). The CDR3 consists of 14 residues. The V and J ends lost 5 bases and 6 bases respectively, with 16 bases between them. CDR3 bases: TGTGCCAGCAGCCGACAGGCCGCAGCGAATGGCTACACCTTC. It yields the protein CASSRQAAANGYTF.

The V gene is TRBV28, the J gene TRBJ1-5, with 10 bases matching TRBD1. The CDR3 length is 16 residues. CDR1 is MDHEN, CDR2 SYDVKM, per germline. After removal of 8 bases from V and 2 bases from J, the junction contained 9 bases not matched to a gene. The CDR3: CASQDRGIVGNQPQHF. The CDR3 DNA sequence: TGTGCCAGCCAGGACAGGGGGATAGTTGGCAATCAGCCCCAGCATTTT.

As regards this clone: The junction shows a germline mismatch at one end, possibly a read error. The chain links TRBV6-5 to TRBJ2-7; D might be TRBD1 (5 bases). The CDR3 extends over 15 amino acids. Germline loops: CDR1 MNHEY, CDR2 SVGAGI. The CDR3 region is CASSYLWQGSHEQYF. The CDR3 DNA is TGTGCCAGCAGTTACTTATGGCAGGGCTCCCACGAGCAGTACTTC.

V usage is TRBV6-5 and J usage is TRBJ1-6; 9 nucleotides align to TRBD1. Germline CDR1 is MNHEY and CDR2 is SVGAGI. V was clipped by 2 bases and J by 8 bases; unmatched bases: 4. The CDR3 is 15 residues long. The CDR3 loop reads CASSYNRDRDSPLHF. CDR3 DNA sequence: TGTGCCAGCAGTTACAATCGGGACAGGGATTCACCCCTCCACTTT.

The chain links TRBV7-3 to TRBJ2-5; possibly TRBD1 for D (7 bases). The germline CDR1 and CDR2 sequences are SGHTA and FQGTGA. The CDR3 runs to 15 residues. The ends were cut back, 4 bases at V and 4 bases at J, with 16 bases in the middle. CDR3 bases: TGTGCCAGCAGCTCTAACAGGGGAGGAGGAGAGACCCAGTACTTC. Amino acid sequence: CASSSNRGGGETQYF. Full variable domain (missing parts from reference TRBV7-3 and TRBJ2-5): GAGVSQTPSNKVTEKGKYVELRCDPISGHTALYWYRQSLGQGPEFLIYFQGTGAADDSGLPNDRFFAVRPEGSVSTLKIQRTERGDSAVYLCASSSNRGGGETQYFGPGTRLLVL.

This chain joins TRBV6-5 and TRBJ2-5; D is perhaps TRBD1 (6 bases). V shed 4 bases and J shed 1 base, with 10 bases lying between them. This CDR3 comprises 14 residues. CDR1 and CDR2 from the germline V gene are MNHEY and SVGAGI. The CDR3 nucleotides read TGTGCCAGCAGTTTACAGGGAGTCCAAGAGACCCAGTACTTC. It encodes CASSLQGVQETQYF.

The rearrangement joins TRBV7-6 to TRBJ2-3; the D gene is possibly TRBD1 (6 bases). Trimming removed 6 bases from V and 2 bases from J, with 15 bases in between. The CDR3 consists of 15 residues. CDR1 and CDR2 from the germline V gene are SGHVS and FNYEAQ. CDR3 bases: TGTGCCAGCAGTTCAGACCAGGGGATCACAGATACGCAGTATTTT. Amino acids: CASSSDQGITDTQYF.

This chain links TRBV20-1 with TRBJ1-2; the D is unclear. V was clipped by 8 bases and J by 7 bases, with 11 bases between them. CDR3 length: 10 amino acids. CDR1 and CDR2 from the germline V gene are DFQATT and SNEGSKA (reference sequence). DNA of the CDR3: TGCAGTCCCCTATCTGCTGGCTACACCTTC. It codes for CSPLSAGYTF.

The V gene is TRBV20-1, the J gene TRBJ1-6; no definite D call. The CDR3 totals 15 residues. V dropped 3 bases and J dropped 6 bases, with 15 bases sitting between them. Germline CDR1 DFQATT, CDR2 SNEGSKA (reference sequence). The CDR3 sequence is CSASRQEVFNSPLHF. CDR3 sequence (DNA): TGCAGTGCTAGTCGTCAGGAGGTTTTTAATTCACCCCTCCACTTT.

The V and J genes are TRBV27 and TRBJ2-7, with TRBD2 matching over 11 bases. Germline V lookup: CDR1 MNHEY, CDR2 SMNVEV (reference sequence). Germline trimming cut 4 bases from V and 4 bases from J; bases unmatched to any gene: 6. The length of the CDR3 is 15 residues. The CDR3 nucleotides are TGTGCCAGCAGTTCAAGGACTAGCGGGTGGTACGAGCAGTACTTC. Translating gives CASSSRTSGWYEQYF.

Here the CDR3 DNA reads TGCGCCAGCAGCCAGGTGACTACCCGAAAAGCCTACGAGCAGTACTTC. This sequence encodes CASSQVTTRKAYEQYF. The gene calls are TRBV4-1 and TRBJ2-7; tentative D call: TRBD2 (5 bases). The CDR3 has 16 residues. CDR1 is MGHRA, CDR2 YSYEKL, per germline. Trimming took 3 bases from V and 2 from J, leaving 17 bases between them.

The chain employs TRBV3-1 (or the pseudogene TRBV3-2) and TRBJ2-1; the D gene is possibly TRBD2 (5 bases). The CDR3 contains 11 residues. In germline, CDR1 is LGHDT, CDR2 YNNKEL (reference sequence). V gave up 7 bases and J gave up 10 bases, with 11 bases separating them. CDR3 sequence reads: CASTLGGEQFF. The CDR3 DNA reads TGTGCCAGCACCCTAGGAGGCGAGCAGTTCTTC.